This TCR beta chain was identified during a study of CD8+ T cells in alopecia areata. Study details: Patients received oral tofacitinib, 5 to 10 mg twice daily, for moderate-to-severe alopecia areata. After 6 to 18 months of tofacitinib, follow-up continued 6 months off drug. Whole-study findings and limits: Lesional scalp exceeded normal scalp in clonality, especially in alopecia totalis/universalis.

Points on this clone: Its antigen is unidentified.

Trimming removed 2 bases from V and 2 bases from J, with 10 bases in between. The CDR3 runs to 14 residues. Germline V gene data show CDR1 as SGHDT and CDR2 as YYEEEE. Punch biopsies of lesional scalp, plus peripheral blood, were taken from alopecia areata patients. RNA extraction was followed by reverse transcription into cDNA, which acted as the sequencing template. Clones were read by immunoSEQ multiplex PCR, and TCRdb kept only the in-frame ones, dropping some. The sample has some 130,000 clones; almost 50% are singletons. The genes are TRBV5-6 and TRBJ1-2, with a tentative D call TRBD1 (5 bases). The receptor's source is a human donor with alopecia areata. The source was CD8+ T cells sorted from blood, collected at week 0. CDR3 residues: CASSLRWGNYGYTF. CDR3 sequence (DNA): TGTGCCAGCAGCTTAAGATGGGGCAACTATGGCTACACCTTC.